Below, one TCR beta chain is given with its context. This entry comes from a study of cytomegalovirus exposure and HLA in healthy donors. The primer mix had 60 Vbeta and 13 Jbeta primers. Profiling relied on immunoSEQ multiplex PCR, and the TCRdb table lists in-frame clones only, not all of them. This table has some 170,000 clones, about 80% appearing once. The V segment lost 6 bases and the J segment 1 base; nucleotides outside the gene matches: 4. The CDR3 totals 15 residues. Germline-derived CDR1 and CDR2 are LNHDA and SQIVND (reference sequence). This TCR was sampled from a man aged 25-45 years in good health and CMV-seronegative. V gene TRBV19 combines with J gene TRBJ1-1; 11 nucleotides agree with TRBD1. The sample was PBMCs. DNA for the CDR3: TGTGCCAGTAGGGACAGGGGGCAAGGGAACACTGAAGCTTTCTTT. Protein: CASRDRGQGNTEAFF.